This T cell receptor (beta chain) was obtained from a study of blood T cell repertoires in COVID-19. Turning to the study itself: PBMCs, B-cell-depleted T cells, or T cells were the source of the cDNA or gDNA that made up the material.

With 2 bases removed from V and 9 bases from J, the gap between germline ends came to 13 bases. The CDR3 is 13 amino acids. CDR1 and CDR2 (germline): MNHEY, SVGAGI. TCRdb keeps only in-frame clones here, not all; method: immunoSEQ multiplex PCR. The sample lists approximately 530,000 clones, 85% to 90% occurring once. The source material was peripheral blood. The sequence was collected from a woman in her 50s with COVID-19, enrolled during active disease. The chain links TRBV6-5 to TRBJ1-2; D possibly corresponds to TRBD1 (6 bases). The CDR3 protein is CASSYISGESYTF. The CDR3 DNA follows: TGTGCCAGCAGTTACATTTCAGGGGAGAGCTACACCTTC.